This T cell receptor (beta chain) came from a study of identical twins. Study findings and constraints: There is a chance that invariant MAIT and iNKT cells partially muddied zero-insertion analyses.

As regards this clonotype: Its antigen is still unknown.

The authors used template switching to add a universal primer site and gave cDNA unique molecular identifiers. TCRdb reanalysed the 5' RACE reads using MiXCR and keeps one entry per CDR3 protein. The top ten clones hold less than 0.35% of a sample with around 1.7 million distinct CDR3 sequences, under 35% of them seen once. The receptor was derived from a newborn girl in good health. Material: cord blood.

DNA for the CDR3: TGCAGTGGGCAGAAGGGACTAGCCAAAAACATTCAGTACTTC. Translation: CSGQKGLAKNIQYF. The chain joins TRBV20-1 to TRBJ2-4; possible D gene TRBD2, 6 bases. Trimming left V 7 bases short and J 0 bases short, with 13 bases between. This CDR3 comprises 14 residues. Germline V lookup: CDR1 DFQATT, CDR2 SNEGSKA (reference sequence).